These 13 T cell receptor beta chains were sequenced from one sample in a study of T cells in Graves' hyperthyroidism and ophthalmopathy. From RNA transcripts, TCR beta CDR3 regions were amplified. The HTBI set primed first-round TCR CDR3 RT-PCR. TCRdb recomputed calls from the multiplex PCR reads with MiXCR, one row per CDR3 protein. The sample has a few hundred thousand distinct CDR3 sequences, 40% to 55% seen once. The sequencing input was peripheral blood or thyroid tissue (not recorded which). The receptors here all came from an adult woman with Graves' disease, either hyperthyroidism or ophthalmopathy (not recorded which).

V and J are TRBV7-9 and TRBJ2-7; weak D call: TRBD2 (6 bases). CDR3 size: 16 residues. The germline V gene encodes CDR1 SEHNR and CDR2 FQNEAQ (reference sequence). V was shortened by 5 bases and J by 0 bases, with 17 bases between the two germline ends. CDR3 loop: CASSPQRAGHSYEQYF. The CDR3 DNA reads as TGTGCCAGCAGCCCCCAGCGAGCGGGCCACTCCTACGAGCAGTACTTC.

This clonotype was counted ten times or more. The genes are TRBV29-1 and TRBJ1-2; D call uncertain. V was pared by 3 bases and J by 3 bases, with 5 bases between. The germline gives CDR1 SQVTM, CDR2 ANQGSEA. This CDR3 is built from 11 residues. The CDR3 loop reads CSVEADYGYTF. In DNA form, the CDR3 reads TGCAGCGTTGAGGCAGACTATGGCTACACCTTC.

This clonotype was detected ten times or more. The J gene is TRBJ2-5, the V gene TRBV20-1, with TRBD2 matching over 15 bases. There are 16 residues in the CDR3. Germline V CDR1 and CDR2: DFQATT, SNEGSKA (reference sequence). V shed 6 bases and J 2 bases; nucleotides not matched to a gene: 7. CDR3 nucleotide sequence: TGCAGTGCCAAGGGGACTAGCGGGAGGCAACAAGAGACCCAGTACTTC. Translated, it gives CSAKGTSGRQQETQYF.

Many counts were recorded for this clonotype. The V gene is TRBV29-1, the J gene TRBJ1-1; 7 nucleotides align to TRBD1. The germline V gene has CDR1 SQVTM and CDR2 ANQGSEA. V was clipped by 4 bases and J by 1 base; unmatched bases: 6. There are 14 residues in the CDR3. CDR3 residues: CSVVVRGANTEAFF. In DNA form, the CDR3 reads TGCAGCGTTGTCGTCAGGGGGGCGAACACTGAAGCTTTCTTT.

This clonotype was observed at least ten times. The DNA of the CDR3 is TGTGCCTGGAGTGTAAGAGAGACCCAGTACTTC. Amino acids: CAWSVRETQYF. The chain has TRBV30 and TRBJ2-5; no clear D. Germline CDR1 reads GTSNPN; CDR2 reads SVGIG (reference sequence). This CDR3 spans 11 amino acids. Trimming removed 0 bases at V and 4 bases at J, with 3 bases between.

This clonotype was detected ten times or more. The J gene is TRBJ2-7, the V gene TRBV7-9, with 7 bases lining up with TRBD2. This CDR3 spans 16 amino acids. V lost 5 bases, J lost 4 bases, and 14 bases stayed unmatched. Per germline, CDR1 SEHNR and CDR2 FQNEAQ (reference sequence). The CDR3 protein is CASSRPSGREFYEQYF. CDR3 nucleotide sequence: TGTGCCAGCAGCAGACCTTCCGGGCGGGAGTTTTACGAGCAGTACTTC.

The gene calls are TRBV20-1 and TRBJ2-7; TRBD2 agrees at 10 bases. Trimming removed 1 base from V and 3 bases from J; junction bases left unmatched: 9. Germline V gives CDR1 DFQATT, CDR2 SNEGSKA (reference sequence). This CDR3 region has 16 residues. The CDR3 DNA reads TGCAGTGCTAGAGTGGGGTTTAGCGGGAGGCTCTACGAGCAGTACTTC. It codes for CSARVGFSGRLYEQYF.

This clonotype was counted a few times. The chain has TRBV29-1 and TRBJ1-5, with D maybe TRBD1 (6 bases). Germline-derived CDR1 and CDR2 are SQVTM and ANQGSEA. The CDR3 runs 12 residues. This CDR3 is CSGRGGNQPQHF. The CDR3 bases are TGCAGTGGCCGAGGGGGAAATCAGCCCCAGCATTTT.

The rearrangement uses TRBV6-5 and TRBJ2-7, with 7 bases identical to TRBD2. CDR1 and CDR2 (germline): MNHEY, SVGAGI. The CDR3 loop spans 14 amino acids. V shed 6 bases and J 4 bases; nucleotides not matched to a gene: 9. This chain's CDR3 is CASRGGRNPYEQYF. CDR3 in DNA: TGTGCCAGCAGGGGCGGGAGAAATCCGTACGAGCAGTACTTC.

V and J are TRBV10-3 and TRBJ2-7, with 10 bases lining up with TRBD2. This CDR3 has 18 residues. CDR1 is ENHRY and CDR2 is SYGVKD in the germline V gene. Unmatched junction bases numbered 14, after V lost 1 base and J lost 5 bases. CDR3 DNA sequence: TGTGCCATCAGTGAGTTCCACGACCTGCTAGCGGGAGAGGACGAGCAGTACTTC. As protein: CAISEFHDLLAGEDEQYF.

This sequence joins TRBV20-1 and TRBJ1-6; weak D call: TRBD1 (5 bases). The CDR3 totals 15 residues. Germline V gene sequence: CDR1 DFQATT, CDR2 SNEGSKA (reference sequence). V shed 2 bases and J shed 12 bases, with 20 bases lying between them. CDR3 nucleotide sequence: TGCAGTGCTAGATTCACCGGGACCCCTTGGGGACCCCTCCACTTT. This codes for CSARFTGTPWGPLHF.

Remarks on this clonotype: A read error may produce the germline difference seen at one junction end. J is TRBJ2-5 and V is TRBV7-3; 9 nucleotides agree with TRBD1. The CDR3 runs 16 residues. Germline-derived CDR1 and CDR2 are SGHTA and FQGTGA. DNA of the CDR3: TGTGCCGGCAGCCCGGCGGGACAGGGATACCAAGAGACCCAGTACTTC. Its protein is CAGSPAGQGYQETQYF.

V gene TRBV4-2 combines with J gene TRBJ1-6; D unclear. V gave up 1 base and J gave up 9 bases, with 13 bases separating them. The CDR3 consists of 15 residues. From germline, CDR1 is LGHNA and CDR2 YNFKEQ. CDR3 coding DNA: TGTGCCAGCAGCCAAGGAACGCGGGAGATTTCACCCCTCCACTTT. Protein product: CASSQGTREISPLHF.